A single sample gave rise to the 14 T cell receptor beta chains below, sequenced in a study of cytomegalovirus exposure and HLA in healthy donors. Clones were read by immunoSEQ multiplex PCR, and TCRdb kept only the in-frame ones, dropping some. The sample yields roughly 230,000 clones, about 90% seen once. Sequencing used PBMCs. Every receptor here comes from a woman aged 25 to 39 in good health and CMV-seronegative.

Regarding this clone: Germline is not matched at one junction end, which may reflect a read error. V is TRBV7-2 and J is TRBJ2-1; 10 bases map to TRBD2. Germline V lookup: CDR1 SGHTA, CDR2 FQGNSA. This CDR3 region has 17 residues. CDR3 residues: CASSFGLAGVSGNEQFF. The CDR3 coding sequence is TGTGCCAGTAGCTTTGGCCTAGCGGGAGTCTCCGGCAATGAGCAGTTCTTC. Using reference TRBV7-2 and TRBJ2-1 for the parts outside the CDR3, the full variable domain is GAGVSQSPSNKVTEKGKDVELRCDPISGHTALYWYRQSLGQGLEFLIYFQGNSAPDKSGLPSDRFSAERTGGSVSTLTIQRTQQEDSAVYLCASSFGLAGVSGNEQFFGPGTRLTVL.

V is TRBV4-3 and J is TRBJ2-1; D may be TRBD2 (6 bases). The V and J ends lost 5 bases and 2 bases respectively, with 13 bases between them. Germline-derived CDR1 and CDR2 are LGHNA and YSLEER. The CDR3 runs to 15 residues. CDR3 sequence: CASSVVWGAYNEQFF. CDR3 coding DNA: TGCGCCAGCAGCGTTGTGTGGGGGGCCTACAATGAGCAGTTCTTC.

The chain combines TRBV20-1 with TRBJ2-1, with unresolved D. There are 10 residues in the CDR3. The V end lost 3 bases, the J end lost 6 bases, and 3 bases lay between the germline ends. Germline values: CDR1 DFQATT, CDR2 SNEGSKA (reference sequence). CDR3 DNA sequence: TGCAGTGCTAGGATCAATGAGCAGTTCTTC. Translated, it gives CSARINEQFF.

The chain joins TRBV19 to TRBJ2-1; no reliable D call. The CDR3 consists of 15 residues. Per the germline V gene, CDR1 is LNHDA and CDR2 is SQIVND (reference sequence). Trimming stripped 3 bases from V and 0 bases from J, with 9 bases between. CDR3 residues: CASSMLQSSYNEQFF. In DNA form, the CDR3 reads TGTGCCAGTAGTATGTTGCAGAGCTCCTACAATGAGCAGTTCTTC.

This sequence joins TRBV28 and TRBJ2-1; 8 bases align to TRBD1. The J segment lost 7 bases and the V segment lost 2 bases, leaving 4 bases of the junction unmatched. The CDR3 is 14 residues long. Germline V gives CDR1 MDHEN, CDR2 SYDVKM. In DNA, the CDR3 is TGTGCCAGCAGTTTACAACAGGGGGTGAATGAGCAGTTCTTC. Translation gives CASSLQQGVNEQFF. Based on the CDR3 plus reference TRBV28 and TRBJ2-1, the full variable domain is DVKVTQSSRYLVKRTGEKVFLECVQDMDHENMFWYRQDPGLGLRLIYFSYDVKMKEKGDIPEGYSVSREKKERFSLILESASTNQTSMYLCASSLQQGVNEQFFGPGTRLTVL.

This clone appeared once. The J gene is TRBJ1-3, the V gene TRBV11-2; D gene ambiguous. The CDR3 has 15 amino acids. V was pared by 5 bases and J by 1 base, with 12 bases between. Per the germline V gene, CDR1 is SGHAT and CDR2 is FQNNGV. DNA of the CDR3: TGTGCCAGCAGCCTTAGTGGGGTTTCTGGAAACACCATATATTTT. Translated, it gives CASSLSGVSGNTIYF.

This chain joins TRBV28 and TRBJ2-5; D is ambiguous. The CDR3 is 14 residues long. Trimming removed 3 bases from V and 1 base from J, with 9 bases in between. The germline V gene has CDR1 MDHEN and CDR2 SYDVKM. CDR3 sequence: CASSFRQVQETQYF. The CDR3 nucleotides read TGTGCCAGCAGTTTTCGGCAGGTCCAAGAGACCCAGTACTTC. The variable domain in full, with the rest retrieved from reference TRBV28 and TRBJ2-5, is DVKVTQSSRYLVKRTGEKVFLECVQDMDHENMFWYRQDPGLGLRLIYFSYDVKMKEKGDIPEGYSVSREKKERFSLILESASTNQTSMYLCASSFRQVQETQYFGPGTRLLVL.

The CDR3 bases are TGTGCCAGCAGCATAGATACCGGGACAGGGAACGAGCAGTACTTC. It translates to CASSIDTGTGNEQYF. The chain couples TRBV9 to TRBJ2-7, with 9 positions matching TRBD1. CDR3 length: 15 amino acids. Germline CDR1 is SGDLS and CDR2 is YYNGEE. The trim removed 4 bases at V and 5 bases at J, leaving 10 bases unmatched.

The J gene is TRBJ2-7, the V gene TRBV9; D gene uncertain. This CDR3 region has 14 residues. Germline-derived CDR1 and CDR2 are SGDLS and YYNGEE. The V end lost 5 bases, the J end lost 2 bases, and 14 bases lay between the germline ends. CDR3 residues: CASSEDPSAYEQYF. The CDR3 DNA is TGTGCCAGCAGTGAGGATCCATCCGCCTACGAGCAGTACTTC.

The V and J genes are TRBV4-3 and TRBJ2-7; D possibly corresponds to TRBD2 (5 bases). The CDR3 totals 13 residues. With 4 bases removed from V and 5 bases from J, the gap between germline ends came to 12 bases. CDR1 is LGHNA and CDR2 is YSLEER in the germline V gene. The CDR3: CASSLTPGDEQYF. The CDR3, as DNA: TGCGCCAGCAGCCTCACCCCCGGGGACGAGCAGTACTTC.

The chain recombines TRBV6-5 with TRBJ1-2, with 10 bases that match TRBD1. This CDR3 has 13 residues. The germline V gene encodes CDR1 MNHEY and CDR2 SVGAGI. Trimming took 5 bases from V and 6 from J; bases not matched to a gene: 3. CDR3 DNA: TGTGCCAGCAGTCGACAGGGGGCGAATGGCTACACCTTC. Its protein product is CASSRQGANGYTF.

The genes are TRBV27 and TRBJ1-5; D ambiguous. The CDR3 has 13 amino acids. V shed 6 bases and J shed 3 bases, with 9 bases lying between them. In germline, CDR1 is MNHEY, CDR2 SMNVEV (reference sequence). The CDR3 nucleotides read TGTGCCAGCAGCCTCGGAGCCAATCAGCCCCAGCATTTT. Its translation: CASSLGANQPQHF.

CDR3 in DNA: TGCGCCAGCAGCTTGGTGGCCAGCACCTCTGGAAACACCATATATTTT. This codes for CASSLVASTSGNTIYF. The chain employs TRBV5-1 and TRBJ1-3, with D uncertain. V was clipped by 0 bases and J by 0 bases, with 10 bases between them. This CDR3 is built from 16 residues. From germline, CDR1 is SGHRS and CDR2 YFSETQ.

This clone was detected only once. The chain has TRBV11-2 and TRBJ2-6, with 10 positions matching TRBD1. Losses at the gene ends were 1 base for V and 12 bases for J; bases not matched to a gene: 6. CDR1 SGHAT and CDR2 FQNNGV come from the germline V gene. This CDR3 comprises 15 residues. CDR3 coding DNA: TGTGCCAGCAGCTTAGGATCCGGGACAGGGGTCGTCCTGACTTTC. Translating it yields CASSLGSGTGVVLTF.